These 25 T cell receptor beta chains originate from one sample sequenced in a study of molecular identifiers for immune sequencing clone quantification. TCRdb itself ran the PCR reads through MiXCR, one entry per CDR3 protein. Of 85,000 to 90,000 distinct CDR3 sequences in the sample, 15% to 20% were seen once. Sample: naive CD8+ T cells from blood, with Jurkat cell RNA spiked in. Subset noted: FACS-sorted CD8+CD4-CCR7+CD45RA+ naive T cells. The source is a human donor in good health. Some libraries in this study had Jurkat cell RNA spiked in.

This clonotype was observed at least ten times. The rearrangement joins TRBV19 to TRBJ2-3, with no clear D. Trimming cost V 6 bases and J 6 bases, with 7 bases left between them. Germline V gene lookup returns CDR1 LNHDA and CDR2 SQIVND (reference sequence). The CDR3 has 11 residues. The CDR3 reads CASRHSDTQYF. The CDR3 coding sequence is TGTGCCAGTAGACACAGTGATACGCAGTATTTT.

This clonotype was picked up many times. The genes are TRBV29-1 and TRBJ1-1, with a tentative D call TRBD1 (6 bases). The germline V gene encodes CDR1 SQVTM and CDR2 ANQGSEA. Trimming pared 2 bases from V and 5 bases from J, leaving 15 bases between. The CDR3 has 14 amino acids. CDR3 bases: TGCAGCGTTGAATTGGCAGGGGTAATGACTGAAGCTTTCTTT. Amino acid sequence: CSVELAGVMTEAFF. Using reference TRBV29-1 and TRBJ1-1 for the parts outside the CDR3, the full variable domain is SAVISQKPSRDICQRGTSLTIQCQVDSQVTMMFWYRQQPGQSLTLIATANQGSEATYESGFVIDKFPISRPNLTFSTLTVSNMSPEDSSIYLCSVELAGVMTEAFFGQGTRLTVV.

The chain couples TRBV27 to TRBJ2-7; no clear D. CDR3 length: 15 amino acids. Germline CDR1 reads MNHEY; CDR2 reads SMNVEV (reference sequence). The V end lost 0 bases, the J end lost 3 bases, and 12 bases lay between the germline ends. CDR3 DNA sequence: TGTGCCAGCAGTTTATCCGGCGTGTACCGCTACGAGCAGTACTTC. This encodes CASSLSGVYRYEQYF.

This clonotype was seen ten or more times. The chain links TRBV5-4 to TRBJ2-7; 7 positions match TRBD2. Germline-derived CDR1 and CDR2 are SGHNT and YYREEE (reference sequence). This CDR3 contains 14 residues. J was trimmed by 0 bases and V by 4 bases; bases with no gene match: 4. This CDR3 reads CASSIGTNSYEQYF. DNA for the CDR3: TGTGCCAGCAGCATAGGGACTAACTCCTACGAGCAGTACTTC.

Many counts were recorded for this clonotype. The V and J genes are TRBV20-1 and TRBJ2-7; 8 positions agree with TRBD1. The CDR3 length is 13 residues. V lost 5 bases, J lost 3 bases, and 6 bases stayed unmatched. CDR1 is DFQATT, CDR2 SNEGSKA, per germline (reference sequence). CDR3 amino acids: CSAQTGDNYEQYF. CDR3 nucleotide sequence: TGCAGTGCTCAGACAGGGGATAACTACGAGCAGTACTTC.

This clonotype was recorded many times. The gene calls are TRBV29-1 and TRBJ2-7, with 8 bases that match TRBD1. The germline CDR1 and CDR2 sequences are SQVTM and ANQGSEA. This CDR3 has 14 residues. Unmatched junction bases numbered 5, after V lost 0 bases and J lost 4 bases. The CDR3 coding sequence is TGCAGCGTTGAAGACGACAGGGGAGGTTACGAGCAGTACTTC. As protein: CSVEDDRGGYEQYF.

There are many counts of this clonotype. As DNA, the CDR3 is TGCGCCAGCAGGACTGCGATCACCCCGGAATACGAGCAGTACTTC. Translating it yields CASRTAITPEYEQYF. The chain employs TRBV5-1 and TRBJ2-7, with D hard to call. Per germline, CDR1 SGHRS and CDR2 YFSETQ. The CDR3 spans 15 residues. The V end lost 5 bases, the J end lost 4 bases, and 19 bases lay between the germline ends.

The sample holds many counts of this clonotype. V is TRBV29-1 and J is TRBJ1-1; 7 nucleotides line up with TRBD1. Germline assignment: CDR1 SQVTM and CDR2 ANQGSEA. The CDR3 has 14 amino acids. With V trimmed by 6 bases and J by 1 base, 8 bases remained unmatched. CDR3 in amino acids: CSVAGTEKNTEAFF. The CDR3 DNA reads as TGCAGCGTCGCCGGGACAGAGAAGAACACTGAAGCTTTCTTT.

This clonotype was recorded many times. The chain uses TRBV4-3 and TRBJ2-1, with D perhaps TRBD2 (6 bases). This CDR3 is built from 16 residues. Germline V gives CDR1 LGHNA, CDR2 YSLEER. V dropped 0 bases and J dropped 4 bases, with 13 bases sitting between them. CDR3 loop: CASSQDRLARYNEQFF. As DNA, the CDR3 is TGCGCCAGCAGCCAAGATCGGCTAGCGAGATACAATGAGCAGTTCTTC.

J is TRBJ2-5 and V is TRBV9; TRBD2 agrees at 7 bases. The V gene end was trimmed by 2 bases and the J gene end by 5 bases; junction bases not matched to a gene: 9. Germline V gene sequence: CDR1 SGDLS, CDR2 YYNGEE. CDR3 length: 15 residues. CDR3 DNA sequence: TGTGCCAGCAGCGTGAGCGGGGAATCTTGGGAGACCCAGTACTTC. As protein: CASSVSGESWETQYF.

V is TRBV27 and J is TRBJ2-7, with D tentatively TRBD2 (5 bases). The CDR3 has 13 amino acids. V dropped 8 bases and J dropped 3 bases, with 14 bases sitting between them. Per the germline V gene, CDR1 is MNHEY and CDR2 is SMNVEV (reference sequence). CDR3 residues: CASGPGDGYEQYF. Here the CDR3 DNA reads TGTGCCAGCGGCCCCGGGGATGGCTACGAGCAGTACTTC.

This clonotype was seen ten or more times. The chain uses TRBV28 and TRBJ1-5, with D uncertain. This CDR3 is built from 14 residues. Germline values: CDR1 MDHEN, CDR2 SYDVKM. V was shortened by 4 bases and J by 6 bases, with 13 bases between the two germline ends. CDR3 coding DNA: TGTGCCAGCAGTTCCACAGTTGGTACTCAGCCCCAGCATTTT. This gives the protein CASSSTVGTQPQHF.

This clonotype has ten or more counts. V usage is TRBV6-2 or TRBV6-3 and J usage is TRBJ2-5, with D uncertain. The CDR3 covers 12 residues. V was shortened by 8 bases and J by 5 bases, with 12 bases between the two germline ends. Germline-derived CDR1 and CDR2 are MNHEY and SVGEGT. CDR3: CASWEVRETQYF. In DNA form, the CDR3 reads TGTGCCAGCTGGGAAGTCCGCGAGACCCAGTACTTC.

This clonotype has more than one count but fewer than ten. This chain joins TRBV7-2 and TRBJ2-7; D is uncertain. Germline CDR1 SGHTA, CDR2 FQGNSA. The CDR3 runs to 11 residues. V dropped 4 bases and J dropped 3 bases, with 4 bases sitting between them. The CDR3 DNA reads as TGTGCCAGCAGCTCCAACTACGAGCAGTACTTC. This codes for CASSSNYEQYF.

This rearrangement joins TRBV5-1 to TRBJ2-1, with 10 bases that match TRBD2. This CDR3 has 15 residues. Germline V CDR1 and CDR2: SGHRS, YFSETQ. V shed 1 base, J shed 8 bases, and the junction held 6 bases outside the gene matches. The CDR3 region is CASSLSSGSADEQFF. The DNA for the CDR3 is TGCGCCAGCAGCTTGTCTAGCGGGAGCGCGGATGAGCAGTTCTTC.

The chain's CDR3 is CASSQKGLRDGQETQYF. As DNA, the CDR3 is TGCGCCAGCAGCCAAAAAGGTTTGCGGGATGGGCAAGAGACCCAGTACTTC. This chain joins TRBV4-1 and TRBJ2-5; tentatively, D is TRBD2 (6 bases). In germline, CDR1 is MGHRA, CDR2 YSYEKL. V lost 2 bases to trimming and J lost 2 bases, with 18 bases between them. This CDR3 spans 17 amino acids.

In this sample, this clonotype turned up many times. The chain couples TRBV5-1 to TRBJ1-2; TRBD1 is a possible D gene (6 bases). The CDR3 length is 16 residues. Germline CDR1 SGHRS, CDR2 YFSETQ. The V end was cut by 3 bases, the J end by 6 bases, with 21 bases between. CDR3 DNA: TGCGCCAGCAGCTCTACCGGGACAAGGGACCCCCATGGCTACACCTTC. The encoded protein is CASSSTGTRDPHGYTF. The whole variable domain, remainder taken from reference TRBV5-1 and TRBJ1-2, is KAGVTQTPRYLIKTRGQQVTLSCSPISGHRSVSWYQQTPGQGLQFLFEYFSETQRNKGNFPGRFSGRQFSNSRSEMNVSTLELGDSALYLCASSSTGTRDPHGYTFGSGTRLTVV.

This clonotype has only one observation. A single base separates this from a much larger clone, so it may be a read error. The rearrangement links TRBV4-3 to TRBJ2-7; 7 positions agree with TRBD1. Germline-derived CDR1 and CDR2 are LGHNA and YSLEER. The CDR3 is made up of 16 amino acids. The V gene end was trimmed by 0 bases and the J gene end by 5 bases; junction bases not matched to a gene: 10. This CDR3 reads CASSQEVHRGLHEQYF. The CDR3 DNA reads TGCGCCAGCAGCCAAGAAGTTCACAGGGGTTTACACGAGCAGTACTTC.

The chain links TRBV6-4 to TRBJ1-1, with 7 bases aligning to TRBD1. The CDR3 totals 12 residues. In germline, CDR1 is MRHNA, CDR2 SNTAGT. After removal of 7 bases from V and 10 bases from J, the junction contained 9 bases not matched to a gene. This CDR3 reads CASIPTGDVAFF. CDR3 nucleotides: TGTGCCAGCATCCCAACAGGGGACGTAGCTTTCTTT.

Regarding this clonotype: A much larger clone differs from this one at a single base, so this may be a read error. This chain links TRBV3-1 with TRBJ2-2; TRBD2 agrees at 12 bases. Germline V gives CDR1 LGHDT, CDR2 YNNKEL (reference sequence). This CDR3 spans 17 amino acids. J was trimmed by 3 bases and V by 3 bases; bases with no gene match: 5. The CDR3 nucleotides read TGTGCCAGCAGCCAGTCCTGGACTAGCGGGGACACCGGGGAGCTGTTTTTT. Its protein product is CASSQSWTSGDTGELFF.

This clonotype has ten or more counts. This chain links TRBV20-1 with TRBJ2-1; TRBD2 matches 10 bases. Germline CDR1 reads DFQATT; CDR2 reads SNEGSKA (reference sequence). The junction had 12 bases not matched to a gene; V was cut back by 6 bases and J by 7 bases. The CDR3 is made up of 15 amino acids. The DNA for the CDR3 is TGCAGTGCCTCGCCCGGGACTAGCGTACCAAATGAGCAGTTCTTC. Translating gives CSASPGTSVPNEQFF.

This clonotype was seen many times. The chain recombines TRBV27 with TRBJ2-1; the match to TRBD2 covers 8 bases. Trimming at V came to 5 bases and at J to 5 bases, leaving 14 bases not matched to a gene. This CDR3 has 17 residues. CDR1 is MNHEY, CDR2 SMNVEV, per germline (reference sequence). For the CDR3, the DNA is TGTGCCAGCAGTCCCCGGGCGGGGGGCTTCGTCAACAATGAGCAGTTCTTC. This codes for CASSPRAGGFVNNEQFF.

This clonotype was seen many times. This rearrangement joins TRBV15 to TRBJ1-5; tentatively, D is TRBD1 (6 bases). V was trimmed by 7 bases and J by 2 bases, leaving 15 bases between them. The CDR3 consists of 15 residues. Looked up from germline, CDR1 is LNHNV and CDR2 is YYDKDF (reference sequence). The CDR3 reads CATNRGGLGNQPQHF. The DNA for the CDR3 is TGTGCCACCAACCGCGGGGGGCTAGGCAATCAGCCCCAGCATTTT.

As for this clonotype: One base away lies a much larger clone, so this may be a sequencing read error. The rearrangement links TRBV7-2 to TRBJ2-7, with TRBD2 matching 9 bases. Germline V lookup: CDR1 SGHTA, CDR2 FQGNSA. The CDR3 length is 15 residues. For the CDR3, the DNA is TGTGCCAGCAGCTACCCGGGACTAGCATTCCACGAGCGGTACTTC. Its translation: CASSYPGLAFHERYF.

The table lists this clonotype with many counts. The CDR3 is CAWKLAGETDTQYF. CDR3 bases: TGTGCCTGGAAACTAGCGGGGGAAACAGATACGCAGTATTTT. V is TRBV30 and J is TRBJ2-3, with TRBD2 identical over 11 bases. CDR1 GTSNPN and CDR2 SVGIG come from the germline V gene (reference sequence). The CDR3 covers 14 residues. The ends lost 4 bases at V and 3 bases at J; junction bases unmatched: 3.